The present entry profiles one T cell receptor (beta chain) with its context. Antigen specificity is unknown. The data are from a study of blood T cells in healthy people across ages. Study results and limitations: A roughly linear age-dependent decrease characterized TCR beta diversity per million T cells. Estimated diversity, derived from one million T cells, was regarded as an underestimate. More naive CD4+ cells and higher diversity marked long-lived donors relative to aged donors. Strong correlation linked observed beta diversity and percent naive T cells.

PCR was performed a second time for roughly 6 to 12 cycles using a sample-barcoded 5' primer and a J-beta primer mix. TCRdb reprocessed the 5' RACE reads with MiXCR, giving one entry per CDR3 protein. This table has roughly 1,800,000 distinct CDR3 sequences, 49% appearing once. This CDR3 comprises 14 residues. The germline CDR1 and CDR2 sequences are SQVTM and ANQGSEA. The junction had 10 bases not matched to a gene; V was cut back by 7 bases and J by 8 bases. The source material was blood. The chain combines TRBV29-1 with TRBJ1-4; TRBD1 matches at 10 bases. The receptor comes from a woman aged 40 to 50 in good health. CDR3 sequence (DNA): TGCAGCGCTATCTGGACAGGGGGTGCCGAAAAACTGTTTTTT. This codes for CSAIWTGGAEKLFF.